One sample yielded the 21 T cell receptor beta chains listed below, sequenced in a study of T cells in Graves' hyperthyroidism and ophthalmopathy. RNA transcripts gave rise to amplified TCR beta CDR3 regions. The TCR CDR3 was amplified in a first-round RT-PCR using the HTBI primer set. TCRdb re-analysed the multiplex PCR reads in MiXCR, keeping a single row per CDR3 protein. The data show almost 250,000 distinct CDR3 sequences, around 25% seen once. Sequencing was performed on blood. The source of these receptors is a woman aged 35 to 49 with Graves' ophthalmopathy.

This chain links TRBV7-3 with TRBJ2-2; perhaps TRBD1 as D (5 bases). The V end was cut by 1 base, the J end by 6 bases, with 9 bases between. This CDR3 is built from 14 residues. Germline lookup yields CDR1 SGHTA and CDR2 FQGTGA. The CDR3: CASSLIGASGELFF. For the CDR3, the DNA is TGTGCCAGCAGCTTAATAGGGGCTTCCGGGGAGCTGTTTTTT.

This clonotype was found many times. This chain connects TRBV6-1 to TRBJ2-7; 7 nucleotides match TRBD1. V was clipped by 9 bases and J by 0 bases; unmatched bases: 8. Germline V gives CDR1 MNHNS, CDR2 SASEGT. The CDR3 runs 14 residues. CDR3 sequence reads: CASMDRSSSYEQYF. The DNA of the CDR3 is TGTGCCAGTATGGACAGGAGCTCCTCCTACGAGCAGTACTTC.

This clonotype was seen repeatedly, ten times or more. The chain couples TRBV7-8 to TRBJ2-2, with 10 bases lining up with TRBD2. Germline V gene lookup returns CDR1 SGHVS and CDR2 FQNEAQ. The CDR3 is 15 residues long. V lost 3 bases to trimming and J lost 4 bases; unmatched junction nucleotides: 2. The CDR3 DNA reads TGTGCCAGCAGCTTTGAGCGGGAGGGCACCGGGGAGCTGTTTTTT. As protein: CASSFEREGTGELFF.

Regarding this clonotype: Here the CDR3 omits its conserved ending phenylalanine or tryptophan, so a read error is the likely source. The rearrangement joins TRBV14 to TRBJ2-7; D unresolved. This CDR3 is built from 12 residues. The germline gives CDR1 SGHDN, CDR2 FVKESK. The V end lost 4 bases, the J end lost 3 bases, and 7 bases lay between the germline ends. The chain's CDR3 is CASSPTGYEQYS. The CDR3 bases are TGTGCCAGCAGCCCGACTGGCTACGAGCAGTACTCC.

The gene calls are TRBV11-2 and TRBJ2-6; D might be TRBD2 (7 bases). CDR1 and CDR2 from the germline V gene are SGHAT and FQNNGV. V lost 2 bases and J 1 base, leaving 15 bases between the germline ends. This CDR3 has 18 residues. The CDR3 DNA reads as TGTGCCAGCAGCTTACATCCGGGGGGCCAATCTGGGGCCAACGTCCTGACTTTC. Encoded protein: CASSLHPGGQSGANVLTF.

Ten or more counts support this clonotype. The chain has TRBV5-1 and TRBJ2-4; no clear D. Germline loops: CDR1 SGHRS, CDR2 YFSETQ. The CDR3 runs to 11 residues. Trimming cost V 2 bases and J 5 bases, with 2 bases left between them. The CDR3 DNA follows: TGCGCCAGCAGCTTAGAAAACATTCAGTACTTC. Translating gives CASSLENIQYF.

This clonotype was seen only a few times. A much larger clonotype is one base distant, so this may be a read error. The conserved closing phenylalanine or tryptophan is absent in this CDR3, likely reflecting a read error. Here the CDR3 reads CASSTGKPQHL. The CDR3 coding sequence is TGTGCCAGCAGTACCGGTAAGCCCCAGCATCTT. This rearrangement joins TRBV28 to TRBJ1-5; the D is unclear. Trimming stripped 5 bases from V and 8 bases from J, with 7 bases between. Looked up from germline, CDR1 is MDHEN and CDR2 is SYDVKM. The CDR3 sequence is 11 residues long.

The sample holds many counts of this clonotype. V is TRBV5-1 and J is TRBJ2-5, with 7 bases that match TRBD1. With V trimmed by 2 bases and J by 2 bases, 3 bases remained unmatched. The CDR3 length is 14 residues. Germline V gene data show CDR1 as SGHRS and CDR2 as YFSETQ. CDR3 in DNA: TGCGCCAGCAGCTTACCGGGACAGCAAGAGACCCAGTACTTC. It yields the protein CASSLPGQQETQYF.

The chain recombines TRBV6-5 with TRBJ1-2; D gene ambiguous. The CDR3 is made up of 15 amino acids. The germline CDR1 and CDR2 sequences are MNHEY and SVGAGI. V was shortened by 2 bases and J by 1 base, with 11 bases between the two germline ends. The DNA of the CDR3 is TGTGCCAGCAGTTACACCTCGGGGAATAACTATGGCTACACCTTC. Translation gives CASSYTSGNNYGYTF.

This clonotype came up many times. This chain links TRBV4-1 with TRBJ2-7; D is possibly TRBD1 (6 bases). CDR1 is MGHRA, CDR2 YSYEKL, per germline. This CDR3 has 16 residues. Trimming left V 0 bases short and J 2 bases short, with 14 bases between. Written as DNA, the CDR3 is TGCGCCAGCAGCCAAGATTGGCAGGGGCTAGCCTACGAGCAGTACTTC. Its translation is CASSQDWQGLAYEQYF.

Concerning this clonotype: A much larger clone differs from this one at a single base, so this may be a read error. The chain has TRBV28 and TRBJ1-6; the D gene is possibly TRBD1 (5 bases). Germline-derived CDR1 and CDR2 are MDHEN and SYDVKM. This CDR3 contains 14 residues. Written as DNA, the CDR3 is TGTGCCAGCAGAACCCATCAGGGCAATTCATCCCTCCACTTT. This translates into CASRTHQGNSSLHF. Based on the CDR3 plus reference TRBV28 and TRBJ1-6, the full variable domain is DVKVTQSSRYLVKRTGEKVFLECVQDMDHENMFWYRQDPGLGLRLIYFSYDVKMKEKGDIPEGYSVSREKKERFSLILESASTNQTSMYLCASRTHQGNSSLHFGNGTRLTVT.

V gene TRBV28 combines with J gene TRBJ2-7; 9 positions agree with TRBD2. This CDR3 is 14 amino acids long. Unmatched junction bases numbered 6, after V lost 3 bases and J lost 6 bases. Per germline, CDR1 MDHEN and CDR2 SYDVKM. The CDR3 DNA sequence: TGTGCCAGCAGTTTTCTCGCGGGAGGGACCGAGCAGTACTTC. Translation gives CASSFLAGGTEQYF.

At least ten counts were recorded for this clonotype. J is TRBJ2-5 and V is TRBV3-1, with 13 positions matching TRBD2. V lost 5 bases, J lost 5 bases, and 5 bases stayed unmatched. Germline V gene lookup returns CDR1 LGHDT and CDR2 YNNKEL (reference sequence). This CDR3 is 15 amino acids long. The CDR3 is CASSKGLAGVETQYF. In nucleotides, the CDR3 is TGTGCCAGCAGCAAAGGACTAGCGGGAGTGGAGACCCAGTACTTC.

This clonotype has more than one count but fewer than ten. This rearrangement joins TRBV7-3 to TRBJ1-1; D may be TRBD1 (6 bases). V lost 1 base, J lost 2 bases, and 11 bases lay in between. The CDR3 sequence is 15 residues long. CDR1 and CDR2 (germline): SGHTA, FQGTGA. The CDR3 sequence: CASSLNTGGNTEAFF. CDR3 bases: TGTGCCAGCAGCTTAAATACTGGGGGCAACACTGAAGCTTTCTTT.

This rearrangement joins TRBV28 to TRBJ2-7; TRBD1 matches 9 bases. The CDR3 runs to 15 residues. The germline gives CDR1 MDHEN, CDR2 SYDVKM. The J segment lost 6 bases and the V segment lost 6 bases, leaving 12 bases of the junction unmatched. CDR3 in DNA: TGTGCCAGCAGCTCGGCCAGGACAGGGGCTAGCGAGCAGTACTTC. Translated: CASSSARTGASEQYF.

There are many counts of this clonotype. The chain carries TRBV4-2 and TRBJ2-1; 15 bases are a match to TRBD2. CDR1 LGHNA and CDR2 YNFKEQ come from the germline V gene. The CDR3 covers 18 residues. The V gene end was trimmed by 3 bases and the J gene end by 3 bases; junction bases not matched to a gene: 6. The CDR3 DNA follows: TGTGCCAGCAGCCACCCACGGACTAGCGGGAGGGACTACAATGAGCAGTTCTTC. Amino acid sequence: CASSHPRTSGRDYNEQFF.

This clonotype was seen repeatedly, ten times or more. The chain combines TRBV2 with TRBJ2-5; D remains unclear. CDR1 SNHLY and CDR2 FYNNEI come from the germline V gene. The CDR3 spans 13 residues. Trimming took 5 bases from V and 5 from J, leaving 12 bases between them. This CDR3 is CASSRQFPETQYF. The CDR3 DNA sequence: TGTGCCAGCAGTCGGCAGTTCCCGGAGACCCAGTACTTC.

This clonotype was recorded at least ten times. The CDR3 DNA follows: TGTGCCAGCAGTGAGTTTGGGACAGGGGTTGTCGAGCAGTACTTC. Translating gives CASSEFGTGVVEQYF. V is TRBV6-1 and J is TRBJ2-7, with 10 bases aligning to TRBD1. V lost 3 bases to trimming and J lost 6 bases; unmatched junction nucleotides: 8. CDR1 and CDR2 (germline): MNHNS, SASEGT. CDR3 length: 15 residues.

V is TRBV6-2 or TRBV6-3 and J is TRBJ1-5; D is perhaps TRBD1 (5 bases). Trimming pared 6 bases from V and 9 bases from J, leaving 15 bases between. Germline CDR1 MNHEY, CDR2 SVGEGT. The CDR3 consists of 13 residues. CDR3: CASRDSGDRPQHF. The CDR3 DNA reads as TGTGCCAGCAGAGACTCGGGGGATCGGCCCCAGCATTTT.

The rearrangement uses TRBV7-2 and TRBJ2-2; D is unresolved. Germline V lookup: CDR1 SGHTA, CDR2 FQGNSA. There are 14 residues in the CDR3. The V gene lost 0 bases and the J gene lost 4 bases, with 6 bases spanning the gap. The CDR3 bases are TGTGCCAGCAGCTTAGCGAGCGTCACCGGGGAGCTGTTTTTT. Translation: CASSLASVTGELFF.

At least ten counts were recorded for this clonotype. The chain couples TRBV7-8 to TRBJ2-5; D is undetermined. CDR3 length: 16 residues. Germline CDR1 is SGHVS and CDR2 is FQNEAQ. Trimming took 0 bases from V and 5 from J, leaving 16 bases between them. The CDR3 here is CASSLAGDSPVETQYF. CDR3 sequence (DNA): TGTGCCAGCAGCTTAGCGGGCGACTCCCCGGTGGAGACCCAGTACTTC.